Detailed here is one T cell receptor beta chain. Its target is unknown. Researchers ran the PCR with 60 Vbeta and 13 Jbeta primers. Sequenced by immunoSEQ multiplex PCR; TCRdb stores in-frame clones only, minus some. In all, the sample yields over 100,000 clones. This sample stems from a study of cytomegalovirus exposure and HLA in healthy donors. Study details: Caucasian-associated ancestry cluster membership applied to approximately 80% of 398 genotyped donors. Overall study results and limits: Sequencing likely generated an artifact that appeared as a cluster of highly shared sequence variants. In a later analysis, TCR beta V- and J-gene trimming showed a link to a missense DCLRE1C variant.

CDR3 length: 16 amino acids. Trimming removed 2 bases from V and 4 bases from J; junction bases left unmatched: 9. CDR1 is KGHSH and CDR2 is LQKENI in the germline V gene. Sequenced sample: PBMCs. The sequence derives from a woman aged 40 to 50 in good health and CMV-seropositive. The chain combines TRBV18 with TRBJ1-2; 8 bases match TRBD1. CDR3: CASSPVAGGGFYGYTF. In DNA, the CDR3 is TGTGCCAGCTCACCAGTCGCAGGGGGCGGTTTCTATGGCTACACCTTC.